Included here is one T cell receptor beta chain sequence, with context. The data are from a study of human T cells and chemical hapten exposure. Regarding time point: patch test 3, about 24 weeks after DPC sensitization. Documented treatment: therapeutic diphenylcyclopropenone sensitization with weekly scalp DPC. Using its own MiXCR run on the RACE reads, TCRdb lists one record per CDR3 protein. The sample has 120,000 or so distinct CDR3 sequences, about 11% seen once. The CDR3 totals 14 residues. The V and J ends lost 6 bases and 4 bases respectively, with 15 bases between them. Specimen: whole blood, collected in connection with sensitization to the hapten diphenylcyclopropenone (DPC). V gene TRBV12-3 or TRBV12-4 combines with J gene TRBJ1-2; D gene unclear. This TCR was sampled from a woman aged 50 to 60 with alopecia areata. Some clones in this sample may be carry-over from other donors' samples. The CDR3 DNA reads as TGTGCCAGCAGCCGGGAGAGGATGCTCTATGGCTACACCTTC. This codes for CASSRERMLYGYTF.